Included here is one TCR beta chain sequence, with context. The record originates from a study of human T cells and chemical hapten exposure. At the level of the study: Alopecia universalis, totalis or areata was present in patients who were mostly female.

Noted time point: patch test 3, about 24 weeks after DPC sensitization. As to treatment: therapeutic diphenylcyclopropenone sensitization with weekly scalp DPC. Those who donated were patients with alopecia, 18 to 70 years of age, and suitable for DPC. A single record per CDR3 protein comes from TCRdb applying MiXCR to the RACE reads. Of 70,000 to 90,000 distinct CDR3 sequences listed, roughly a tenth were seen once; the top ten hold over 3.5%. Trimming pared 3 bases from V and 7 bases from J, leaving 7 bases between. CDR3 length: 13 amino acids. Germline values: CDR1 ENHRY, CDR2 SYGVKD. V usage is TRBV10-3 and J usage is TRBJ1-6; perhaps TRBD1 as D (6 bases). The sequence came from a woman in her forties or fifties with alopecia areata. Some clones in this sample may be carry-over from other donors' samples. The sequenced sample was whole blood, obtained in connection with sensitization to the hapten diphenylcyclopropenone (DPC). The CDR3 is CAISDRGNSPLHF. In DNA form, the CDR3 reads TGTGCCATCAGTGACAGGGGAAATTCACCCCTCCACTTT.